This T cell receptor beta chain derives from a study of cytomegalovirus exposure and HLA in healthy donors. The PCR had 60 Vbeta and 13 Jbeta primers. Clones were sequenced by immunoSEQ multiplex PCR, and TCRdb holds only the in-frame ones, with some missing. The sample gives around 120,000 clones, less than 75% of which show up once; 11% is in the top ten. The CDR3 sequence is 15 residues long. Per the germline V gene, CDR1 is PRHDT and CDR2 is FYEKMQ (reference sequence). The germline V and J ends were trimmed by 0 bases and 5 bases, with 13 bases remaining between them. The sequence was obtained from a man in his forties in good health and CMV-seropositive. The chain links TRBV13 to TRBJ1-1; TRBD1 might be the D (5 bases). What was sequenced was PBMCs. In nucleotides, the CDR3 is TGTGCCAGCAGCTTAGGCGTGGCAGGGAAAACTGAAGCTTTCTTT. Protein: CASSLGVAGKTEAFF.